The sequence of this T cell receptor (beta chain) was determined in a study of read filtering for tumor transcriptome and immune sequencing. Study context: By R-ISS, stages I, II and III held around 8, 16 and 7 patients.

This clonotype was recorded many times. Its antigen remains unknown. The CDR3 is 15 residues long. Trimming removed 6 bases from V and 10 bases from J; junction bases left unmatched: 18. Germline-derived CDR1 and CDR2 are DFQATT and SNEGSKA (reference sequence). Study-wide results and limits: The CD138-negative fraction was mixed bone marrow immune cells, not pure T cells.

From about 400 ng of RNA, a library with molecular barcoded alpha/delta and beta/gamma adaptors was made. Via MiXCR, TCRdb re-called the reads, giving one row per CDR3 protein. The table lists 39,000 or so distinct CDR3 sequences, roughly an eighth of them singletons. The chain employs TRBV20-1 and TRBJ2-3; 8 nucleotides agree with TRBD2. The sequenced sample consisted of a population of CD138-negative cells sorted from bone marrow. This clonotype was sampled from a donor at least 40 years old with multiple myeloma. The CDR3 reads CSAVSSGRGGFAQYF. DNA for the CDR3: TGCAGTGCCGTCTCTAGCGGGCGAGGGGGTTTTGCGCAGTATTTT.